This T cell receptor (beta chain) was identified in a study of blood T cell repertoires in COVID-19. Sequencing used immunoSEQ multiplex PCR; TCRdb keeps in-frame clones, though not all of them. The data contain some 320,000 clones, more than 70% of them singletons. With 2 bases removed from V and 5 bases from J, the gap between germline ends came to 6 bases. This CDR3 has 12 residues. Looked up from germline, CDR1 is LGHDT and CDR2 is YNNKEL (reference sequence). The sample taken for sequencing was PBMCs or T cells enriched from blood (not recorded which). This chain connects TRBV3-1 (or the pseudogene TRBV3-2) to TRBJ1-2, with unresolved D. The TCR sequence derives from a woman in her 30s who had recovered from COVID-19. The CDR3 region has the DNA TGTGCCAGCAGCCAATTTGTATATGGCTACACCTTC. Residues: CASSQFVYGYTF.